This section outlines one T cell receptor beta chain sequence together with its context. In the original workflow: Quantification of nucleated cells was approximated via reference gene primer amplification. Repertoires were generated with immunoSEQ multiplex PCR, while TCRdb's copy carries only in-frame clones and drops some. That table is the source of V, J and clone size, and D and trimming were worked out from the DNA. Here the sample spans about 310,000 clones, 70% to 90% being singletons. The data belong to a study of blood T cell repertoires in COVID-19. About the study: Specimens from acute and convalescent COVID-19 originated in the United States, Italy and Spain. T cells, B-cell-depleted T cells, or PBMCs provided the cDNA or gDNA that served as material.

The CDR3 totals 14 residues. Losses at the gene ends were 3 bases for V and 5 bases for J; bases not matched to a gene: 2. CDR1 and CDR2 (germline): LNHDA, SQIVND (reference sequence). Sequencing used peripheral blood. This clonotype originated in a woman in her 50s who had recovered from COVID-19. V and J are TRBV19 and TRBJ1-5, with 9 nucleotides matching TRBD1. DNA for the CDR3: TGTGCCAGTAGTATGGACAGGGGTTATCAGCCCCAGCATTTT. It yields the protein CASSMDRGYQPQHF.